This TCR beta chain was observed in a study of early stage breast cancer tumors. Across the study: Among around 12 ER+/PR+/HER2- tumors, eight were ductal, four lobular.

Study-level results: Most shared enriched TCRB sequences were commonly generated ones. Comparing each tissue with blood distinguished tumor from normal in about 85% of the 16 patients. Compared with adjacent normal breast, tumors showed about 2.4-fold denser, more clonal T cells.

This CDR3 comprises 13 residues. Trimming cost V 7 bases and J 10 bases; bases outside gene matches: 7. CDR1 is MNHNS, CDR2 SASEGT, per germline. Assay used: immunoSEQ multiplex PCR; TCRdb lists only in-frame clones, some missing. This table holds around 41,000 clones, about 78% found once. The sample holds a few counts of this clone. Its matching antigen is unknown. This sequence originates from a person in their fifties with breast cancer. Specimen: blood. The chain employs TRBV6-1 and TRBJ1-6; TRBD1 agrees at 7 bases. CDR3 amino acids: CASMGTVESPLHF. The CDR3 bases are TGTGCCAGCATGGGGACAGTAGAATCACCCCTCCACTTT.